One sample yielded the 10 T cell receptor beta chains listed below, sequenced in a study of blood T cells in healthy people across ages (dated by TCRdb to between 2015 and 2016). Receptor amplification or capture employed 5' RACE. Sequencing instrument: Illumina HiSeq 2500. The second PCR ran for roughly 6 to 11 cycles and used a J-beta primer mix along with a sample-barcoded 5' primer. TCRdb's own reprocessing of the public reads used fastp at Q25 and MiXCR and kept productive beta chains. Each entry is one CDR3 protein sequence, shown with its most common DNA and genes. The sample has fewer than 1 million distinct CDR3 sequences on record, roughly 44% of them singletons. In total, the top ten clones hold approximately 20% of the sample. Sequencing used blood. These receptors all come from a man aged 60 to 75 in good health.

The rearrangement uses TRBV5-4 and TRBJ2-7; the D gene could be TRBD1 or TRBD2 (6 bases each). CDR3 length equals 17 residues. The germline V gene encodes CDR1 SGHNT and CDR2 YYREEE (reference sequence). V dropped 4 bases and J dropped 0 bases, with 20 bases sitting between them. The CDR3: CASSPGAVPYLSYEQYF. The CDR3 DNA follows: TGTGCCAGCAGCCCGGGGGCAGTGCCGTACCTCTCCTACGAGCAGTACTTC.

The chain recombines TRBV5-4 with TRBJ1-2; D is undetermined. Germline V CDR1 and CDR2: SGHNT, YYREEE (reference sequence). V was cut by 4 bases and J by 8 bases, with 12 bases left in between. CDR3 length equals 12 residues. CDR3 sequence (DNA): TGTGCCAGCAGCATGGATGTTAGGGGCTACACCTTC. It yields the protein CASSMDVRGYTF.

V and J are TRBV4-3 and TRBJ2-7; D may be TRBD1 or TRBD2 (7 bases each). Germline CDR1 reads LGHNA; CDR2 reads YSLEER. The CDR3 has 14 amino acids. Between the trimmed V and J ends, which lost 4 bases and 3 bases, there was a span of 13 bases. The CDR3 sequence: CASSPGGGNYEQYF. CDR3 nucleotides: TGCGCCAGCAGCCCAGGGGGGGGCAACTACGAGCAGTACTTC.

The chain is built from TRBV7-7 and TRBJ2-4; 8 bases are a match to TRBD1. The J call could be wrong; TRBJ2-7 is a better fit for the DNA end. The CDR3 consists of 13 residues. The germline V gene encodes CDR1 SSHAT and CDR2 FNYEAQ (reference sequence). This CDR3 is CASSLVQGDEQYF. As DNA, the CDR3 is TGTGCCAGCAGCTTAGTACAGGGGGACGAGCAGTACTTC.

The rearrangement uses TRBV7-9 and TRBJ2-3, with D perhaps matching TRBD1 (6 bases). This CDR3 contains 15 residues. Trimming pared 5 bases from V and 0 bases from J, leaving 12 bases between. Germline V gene sequence: CDR1 SEHNR, CDR2 FQNEAQ (reference sequence). In nucleotides, the CDR3 is TGTGCCAGCAGCATAGGGACAACTAGCACAGATACGCAGTATTTT. This gives the protein CASSIGTTSTDTQYF.

This chain links TRBV7-6 with TRBJ2-5; perhaps TRBD2 as D (7 bases). The germline V gene encodes CDR1 SGHVS and CDR2 FNYEAQ. The V gene lost 5 bases and the J gene lost 11 bases, with 21 bases spanning the gap. This CDR3 has 14 residues. The CDR3 nucleotides read TGTGCCAGCAGCGTAGAATCGGGGGCGGGAGAGCAGTACTTC. It encodes CASSVESGAGEQYF.

The CDR3 spells CASSQGVRGLAGGETQYF. The CDR3 coding sequence is TGCGCCAGCAGCCAAGGAGTTCGGGGACTAGCGGGGGGTGAGACCCAGTACTTC. The chain recombines TRBV4-3 with TRBJ2-5; TRBD2 matches 15 bases. The V gene end was trimmed by 1 base and the J gene end by 5 bases; junction bases not matched to a gene: 8. Germline V gene lookup returns CDR1 LGHNA and CDR2 YSLEER. This CDR3 has 18 residues.

This clonotype was detected ten times or more. V is TRBV29-1 and J is TRBJ2-3, with 8 bases that match TRBD2. Germline trimming cut 0 bases from V and 7 bases from J; bases unmatched to any gene: 9. This CDR3 has 15 residues. The germline V gene has CDR1 SQVTM and CDR2 ANQGSEA. The CDR3 loop reads CSVEDRRGARNTQYF. The DNA for the CDR3 is TGCAGCGTTGAAGATCGGCGGGGGGCTCGGAATACGCAGTATTTT.

V usage is TRBV20-1 and J usage is TRBJ2-1; 7 nucleotides agree with TRBD1. The V segment lost 6 bases and the J segment 4 bases; nucleotides outside the gene matches: 9. Germline V gene lookup returns CDR1 DFQATT and CDR2 SNEGSKA (reference sequence). CDR3 size: 14 residues. The CDR3 here is CSATTGTAYNEQFF. CDR3 nucleotide sequence: TGCAGTGCCACAACCGGGACAGCTTACAATGAGCAGTTCTTC.

The CDR3 DNA is TGTGCCAGCAGCTTAGCGGGGATGAGGGAGACCCAGTACTTC. This encodes CASSLAGMRETQYF. The V and J genes are TRBV7-2 and TRBJ2-7; D unclear. The J call may be wrong; the DNA end is better matched by TRBJ2-5. This CDR3 contains 14 residues. Germline V gene lookup returns CDR1 SGHTA and CDR2 FQGNSA.